The 23 T cell receptor beta chains in this list originate from one sample, sequenced in a study of PD-L1 blockade in urothelial cancer. Clones were read by immunoSEQ multiplex PCR, and TCRdb kept only the in-frame ones, dropping some. The data contain roughly 100,000 clones, around 89% of them seen just once; the ten biggest clones take up around 0.94%. The time point here: pretreatment peripheral blood. Source: PBMCs, taken around atezolizumab (anti-PD-L1) treatment. Receptor source: a woman at least 80 years old with urothelial cancer.

This rearrangement joins TRBV5-1 to TRBJ2-3, with 15 bases aligning to TRBD2. Germline assignment: CDR1 SGHRS and CDR2 YFSETQ. The CDR3 runs 17 residues. Trimming removed 3 bases from V and 4 bases from J; junction bases left unmatched: 6. The CDR3 DNA sequence: TGCGCCAGCAGCTACGGGACTAGCGGGAGGAGGGCAGATACGCAGTATTTT. Translated, it gives CASSYGTSGRRADTQYF.

V gene TRBV14 combines with J gene TRBJ2-5; 11 bases agree with TRBD2. The CDR3 loop spans 16 amino acids. Trimming removed 6 bases from V and 4 bases from J; junction bases left unmatched: 10. Per the germline V gene, CDR1 is SGHDN and CDR2 is FVKESK. The CDR3 DNA reads TGTGCCAGCAGTCTAACCTTAGCGGGAGGGCGAGAGACCCAGTACTTC. Its protein product is CASSLTLAGGRETQYF. The full variable domain, with the rest looked up from reference TRBV14 and TRBJ2-5, is EAGVTQFPSHSVIEKGQTVTLRCDPISGHDNLYWYRRVMGKEIKFLLHFVKESKQDESGMPNNRFLAERTGGTYSTLKVQPAELEDSGVYFCASSLTLAGGRETQYFGPGTRLLVL.

V and J are TRBV11-2 and TRBJ1-1; TRBD1 aligns across 7 bases. CDR3 length equals 16 residues. V shed 4 bases, J shed 1 base, and the junction held 9 bases outside the gene matches. Germline V CDR1 and CDR2: SGHAT, FQNNGV. The CDR3 loop reads CASSSSYRTGNTEAFF. The CDR3 DNA reads TGTGCCAGCAGCTCCTCCTACAGGACAGGGAACACTGAAGCTTTCTTT.

This chain links TRBV15 with TRBJ1-2; TRBD1 is a possible D gene (6 bases). Trimming took off 2 bases at V and 4 bases at J, with 11 bases between the two ends. Germline CDR1 and CDR2: LNHNV and YYDKDF (reference sequence). The CDR3 is 14 residues long. CDR3 nucleotides: TGTGCCACCAGCAGATCCAGGGGCCTCTATGGCTACACCTTC. This encodes CATSRSRGLYGYTF.

The genes are TRBV7-2 and TRBJ2-7, with TRBD2 matching 9 bases. The germline V gene has CDR1 SGHTA and CDR2 FQGNSA. The CDR3 extends over 16 amino acids. V trimming: 10 bases; J trimming: 5 bases; junction bases outside the gene matches: 18. CDR3 loop: CATRGRGLAGEHEQYF. As DNA, the CDR3 is TGTGCCACTAGGGGGAGGGGGTTAGCGGGAGAACACGAGCAGTACTTC. The complete variable domain, with remaining parts taken from reference TRBV7-2 and TRBJ2-7, reads GAGVSQSPSNKVTEKGKDVELRCDPISGHTALYWYRQSLGQGLEFLIYFQGNSAPDKSGLPSDRFSAERTGGSVSTLTIQRTQQEDSAVYLCATRGRGLAGEHEQYFGPGTRLTVT.

The genes are TRBV9 and TRBJ2-1; 10 bases map to TRBD2. This CDR3 region has 16 residues. After removal of 0 bases from V and 7 bases from J, the junction contained 7 bases not matched to a gene. CDR1 and CDR2 from the germline V gene are SGDLS and YYNGEE. This chain's CDR3 is CASSVGLAGVDNEQFF. CDR3 bases: TGTGCCAGCAGCGTAGGGCTAGCGGGAGTTGATAATGAGCAGTTCTTC.

CDR3 in DNA: TGTGCCAGCAGTGAGGTGGCGGGAAATCAGCCCCAGCATTTT. This codes for CASSEVAGNQPQHF. V is TRBV6-1 and J is TRBJ1-5; unclear D gene. Trimming took 3 bases from V and 4 from J, leaving 10 bases between them. CDR3 length: 14 residues. CDR1 and CDR2 (germline): MNHNS, SASEGT.

The chain couples TRBV5-5 to TRBJ1-1; weak D call: TRBD1 (5 bases). V lost 1 base, J lost 2 bases, and 9 bases lay in between. The germline V gene encodes CDR1 SGHKS and CDR2 YYEKEE (reference sequence). There are 14 residues in the CDR3. The CDR3 reads CASSLQQVNTEAFF. CDR3 DNA: TGTGCCAGCAGCTTGCAACAGGTCAACACTGAAGCTTTCTTT.

The rearrangement uses TRBV28 and TRBJ2-2; TRBD1 aligns across 9 bases. CDR1 and CDR2 from the germline V gene are MDHEN and SYDVKM. Germline trimming cut 5 bases from V and 7 bases from J; bases unmatched to any gene: 17. CDR3 length equals 18 residues. CDR3 bases: TGTGCCAGCAGTCCGGACGGACAGGGGTTCCCCAGAAACGGGGAGCTGTTTTTT. Protein: CASSPDGQGFPRNGELFF.

This clone has more than one count but fewer than ten. This chain uses TRBV28 with TRBJ2-1; 7 bases are a match to TRBD1. CDR1 is MDHEN, CDR2 SYDVKM, per germline. The CDR3 contains 17 residues. Trimming took 1 base from V and 0 from J; bases not matched to a gene: 6. The CDR3 region has the DNA TGTGCCAGCAGTTTATTACAGGGGATCCGCTCCTACAATGAGCAGTTCTTC. As protein: CASSLLQGIRSYNEQFF. Full variable domain (outside the CDR3, taken from reference TRBV28 and TRBJ2-1): DVKVTQSSRYLVKRTGEKVFLECVQDMDHENMFWYRQDPGLGLRLIYFSYDVKMKEKGDIPEGYSVSREKKERFSLILESASTNQTSMYLCASSLLQGIRSYNEQFFGPGTRLTVL.

The V call is TRBV10-3, the J call TRBJ2-7, with 11 bases identical to TRBD2. The CDR3 has 16 residues. Germline CDR1 is ENHRY and CDR2 is SYGVKD. After removal of 3 bases from V and 0 bases from J, the junction contained 4 bases not matched to a gene. CDR3 DNA sequence: TGTGCCATCAGTGACCGACTAGCGGGGAGCTCCTACGAGCAGTACTTC. Amino acids: CAISDRLAGSSYEQYF.

The rearrangement links TRBV5-4 to TRBJ1-3; perhaps TRBD1 as D (5 bases). Trimming shortened V by 6 bases and J by 0 bases, and 16 bases separated the two germline ends. CDR1 is SGHNT, CDR2 YYREEE, per germline (reference sequence). The CDR3 is 16 amino acids. Here the CDR3 DNA reads TGTGCCAGCACCCCCGGGGGGTCGGCCTCTGGAAACACCATATATTTT. It yields the protein CASTPGGSASGNTIYF.

The chain combines TRBV5-1 with TRBJ2-7; 7 bases are shared with TRBD2. The CDR3 is made up of 14 amino acids. CDR1 is SGHRS, CDR2 YFSETQ, per germline. V gave up 0 bases and J gave up 5 bases; unmatched junction bases: 5. The CDR3 DNA is TGCGCCAGCAGCTTGGGCAAGGGGAGGGACGAGCAGTACTTC. It encodes CASSLGKGRDEQYF.

In its sample, this clone was seen once. The chain combines TRBV13 with TRBJ2-4; D is possibly TRBD2 (5 bases). This CDR3 is 16 amino acids long. Germline assignment: CDR1 PRHDT and CDR2 FYEKMQ (reference sequence). Between the trimmed V and J ends, which lost 2 bases and 3 bases, there was a span of 14 bases. The CDR3 coding sequence is TGTGCCAGCAGCTTATCTCGCGGGCGGGTCAAAAACATTCAGTACTTC. This encodes CASSLSRGRVKNIQYF.

This sequence joins TRBV2 and TRBJ2-2, with a weak D call TRBD1 (5 bases). This CDR3 comprises 14 residues. Germline CDR1 is SNHLY and CDR2 is FYNNEI. V was trimmed by 8 bases and J by 0 bases, leaving 10 bases between them. The CDR3 DNA reads TGTGCCAGCGGCCAGGGCTCGAACACCGGGGAGCTGTTTTTT. It codes for CASGQGSNTGELFF.

The chain combines TRBV6-1 with TRBJ2-1; D is perhaps TRBD1 (6 bases). V lost 1 base and J lost 2, with 9 bases in between. CDR3 length equals 15 residues. Germline loops: CDR1 MNHNS, CDR2 SASEGT. The chain's CDR3 is CASSEGAGAYNEQFF. CDR3 DNA sequence: TGTGCCAGCAGTGAAGGGGCAGGGGCCTACAATGAGCAGTTCTTC.

This clone has just a few counts. The J gene is TRBJ1-3, the V gene TRBV19, with D hard to call. Germline V gene data show CDR1 as LNHDA and CDR2 as SQIVND (reference sequence). Trimming took 4 bases from V and 11 from J, leaving 15 bases between them. The CDR3 is 13 residues long. CDR3 sequence reads: CASSKAKAGAIYF. The CDR3 coding sequence is TGTGCCAGTAGTAAAGCCAAAGCGGGCGCCATATATTTT. The whole variable domain, filled in from reference TRBV19 and TRBJ1-3, reads DGGITQSPKYLFRKEGQNVTLSCEQNLNHDAMYWYRQDPGQGLRLIYYSQIVNDFQKGDIAEGYSVSREKKESFPLTVTSAQKNPTAFYLCASSKAKAGAIYFGEGSWLTVV.

The rearrangement joins TRBV28 to TRBJ2-1; 7 nucleotides match TRBD2. Germline CDR1 and CDR2: MDHEN and SYDVKM. The CDR3 is 16 amino acids. J was trimmed by 5 bases and V by 3 bases; bases with no gene match: 10. The chain's CDR3 is CASSFHGEGPDNEQFF. The CDR3 region has the DNA TGTGCCAGCAGTTTCCACGGGGAGGGGCCCGACAATGAGCAGTTCTTC.

The V and J genes are TRBV7-9 and TRBJ1-2, with 9 bases aligning to TRBD1. V gave up 1 base and J gave up 2 bases; unmatched junction bases: 2. CDR1 SEHNR and CDR2 FQNEAQ come from the germline V gene (reference sequence). This CDR3 has 15 residues. In DNA, the CDR3 is TGTGCCAGCAGCTTAGGGGACAGGGCCAACTATGGCTACACCTTC. As protein: CASSLGDRANYGYTF.

The chain carries TRBV2 and TRBJ2-5; 9 bases align to TRBD2. The CDR3 extends over 15 amino acids. The V gene's germline CDR1 is SNHLY and CDR2 FYNNEI. Losses at the gene ends were 6 bases for V and 1 base for J; bases not matched to a gene: 6. The CDR3 coding sequence is TGTGCCAGCAGCGTAGCGGGAGTCCTCCAAGAGACCCAGTACTTC. It translates to CASSVAGVLQETQYF.

The chain has TRBV7-2 and TRBJ1-2; the match to TRBD1 covers 8 bases. J gave up 4 bases and V 5 bases, and 6 bases lay outside the gene matches. From germline, CDR1 is SGHTA and CDR2 FQGNSA. CDR3 length: 14 amino acids. The CDR3 bases are TGTGCCAGCAGCGTAACAGGGGGTGGCTATGGCTACACCTTC. Amino acids: CASSVTGGGYGYTF.

The rearrangement uses TRBV19 and TRBJ2-7, with a weak D call TRBD2 (5 bases). Between the trimmed V and J ends, which lost 6 bases and 0 bases, there was a span of 12 bases. Germline-derived CDR1 and CDR2 are LNHDA and SQIVND (reference sequence). The CDR3 is 14 amino acids. This chain's CDR3 is CASSRRESSYEQYF. CDR3 in DNA: TGTGCCAGTAGCCGACGGGAAAGCTCCTACGAGCAGTACTTC.

This chain connects TRBV28 to TRBJ1-3; tentatively, D is TRBD1 (5 bases). The CDR3 is 15 residues long. V lost 6 bases and J lost 0, with 12 bases in between. CDR1 and CDR2 (germline): MDHEN, SYDVKM. DNA for the CDR3: TGTGCCAGCAGCCCAACCGGGGGCTCTGGAAACACCATATATTTT. It specifies CASSPTGGSGNTIYF.